Each of the 18 T cell receptor beta chains below was sequenced from the same sample in a study of technical replicates of blood from a few donors. Using immunoSEQ multiplex PCR, the repertoire was profiled, and TCRdb retains in-frame clones only, with some absent. The sample includes 76,000 or so clones, about 91% of them seen just once. Specimen: T cells isolated from PBMCs. Receptor source: a human donor in good health.

The chain employs TRBV28 and TRBJ1-2; no clear D gene. V lost 1 base and J lost 4, with 10 bases in between. From germline, CDR1 is MDHEN and CDR2 SYDVKM. The CDR3 contains 14 residues. The CDR3 loop reads CASSLLARFYGYTF. DNA of the CDR3: TGTGCCAGCAGTTTATTGGCCAGATTCTATGGCTACACCTTC.

The CDR3 coding sequence is TGTGCCAGCAGTGACACAGGGGGTTCGAACACCGGGGAGCTGTTTTTT. The encoded protein is CASSDTGGSNTGELFF. The rearrangement joins TRBV6-1 to TRBJ2-2, with 8 bases identical to TRBD1. The CDR3 covers 16 residues. V lost 3 bases to trimming and J lost 0 bases; unmatched junction nucleotides: 3. CDR1 MNHNS and CDR2 SASEGT come from the germline V gene.

The chain links TRBV19 to TRBJ2-4; no reliable D call. The germline gives CDR1 LNHDA, CDR2 SQIVND (reference sequence). This CDR3 has 14 residues. The ends were cut back, 6 bases at V and 0 bases at J, with 9 bases in the middle. DNA of the CDR3: TGTGCCAGTAGGTCCAGGCTAGCCAAAAACATTCAGTACTTC. Its translation is CASRSRLAKNIQYF.

This clone was picked up one time. The chain couples TRBV5-4 to TRBJ2-5, with 8 positions matching TRBD2. The CDR3 has 15 residues. V was clipped by 1 base and J by 5 bases; unmatched bases: 7. Germline assignment: CDR1 SGHNT and CDR2 YYREEE (reference sequence). CDR3 region: CASSLRGGLGETQYF. For the CDR3, the DNA is TGTGCCAGCAGCTTGCGCGGGGGGCTGGGGGAGACCCAGTACTTC.

V is TRBV18 and J is TRBJ2-6; 7 nucleotides line up with TRBD1. The CDR3 is 17 residues long. V shed 2 bases and J 0 bases; nucleotides not matched to a gene: 4. Germline V CDR1 and CDR2: KGHSH, LQKENI. CDR3 protein: CASSPRGPRSGANVLTF. The CDR3 bases are TGTGCCAGCTCACCAAGGGGGCCCCGCTCTGGGGCCAACGTCCTGACTTTC. The whole variable domain, filled in from reference TRBV18 and TRBJ2-6, reads NAGVMQNPRHLVRRRGQEARLRCSPMKGHSHVYWYRQLPEEGLKFMVYLQKENIIDESGMPKERFSAEFPKEGPSILRIQQVVRGDSAAYFCASSPRGPRSGANVLTFGAGSRLTVL.

This chain connects TRBV5-6 to TRBJ1-2, with 7 positions matching TRBD1. CDR1 and CDR2 from the germline V gene are SGHDT and YYEEEE. The CDR3 length is 16 residues. With V trimmed by 4 bases and J by 2 bases, 11 bases remained unmatched. CDR3 loop: CASSRSGQVRNYGYTF. The CDR3 DNA reads as TGTGCCAGCAGCAGATCAGGACAGGTTCGCAACTATGGCTACACCTTC.

The chain employs TRBV4-1 and TRBJ1-4; TRBD1 might be the D (6 bases). From germline, CDR1 is MGHRA and CDR2 YSYEKL. V lost 4 bases and J lost 8, with 23 bases in between. The CDR3 consists of 17 residues. The CDR3 nucleotides read TGCGCCAGCAGCCGAGAACCCCGGGACACCCTACGGGAAAAACTGTTTTTT. This gives the protein CASSREPRDTLREKLFF.

CDR3 region: CASSPTPGGGTEAFF. The DNA for the CDR3 is TGTGCCAGCAGCCCTACCCCCGGAGGAGGAACTGAAGCTTTCTTT. This chain joins TRBV4-2 and TRBJ1-1; the D is unclear. CDR1 and CDR2 from the germline V gene are LGHNA and YNFKEQ. The CDR3 consists of 15 residues. Deletions cut 4 bases from V and 5 bases from J, with 17 bases between.

This chain joins TRBV27 and TRBJ2-7, with a weak D call TRBD1 (5 bases). CDR3 length: 14 amino acids. V was trimmed by 5 bases and J by 0 bases, leaving 11 bases between them. Germline-derived CDR1 and CDR2 are MNHEY and SMNVEV (reference sequence). CDR3 sequence (DNA): TGTGCCAGCAGTGTACAGGCCCTCTCCTACGAGCAGTACTTC. It is translated as CASSVQALSYEQYF.

The chain recombines TRBV9 with TRBJ2-7; no reliable D call. CDR3 length: 14 residues. Trimming shortened V by 0 bases and J by 0 bases, and 7 bases separated the two germline ends. Germline CDR1 is SGDLS and CDR2 is YYNGEE. The chain's CDR3 is CASSVGTYSYEQYF. Written as DNA, the CDR3 is TGTGCCAGCAGCGTAGGCACATACTCCTACGAGCAGTACTTC.

The CDR3: CASRAGGPYEKLFF. For the CDR3, the DNA is TGCGCCAGCAGGGCAGGGGGTCCCTATGAAAAACTGTTTTTT. The chain is built from TRBV5-1 and TRBJ1-4, with 7 positions matching TRBD1. Germline CDR1 and CDR2: SGHRS and YFSETQ. The CDR3 runs to 14 residues. The trim removed 5 bases at V and 6 bases at J, leaving 7 bases unmatched.

The V call is TRBV7-2, the J call TRBJ1-1; TRBD1 agrees at 8 bases. The CDR3 extends over 14 amino acids. With V trimmed by 5 bases and J by 5 bases, 7 bases remained unmatched. Germline V gene sequence: CDR1 SGHTA, CDR2 FQGNSA. CDR3 sequence (DNA): TGTGCCAGCAGCCCGTGGACAGGGCGGACTGAAGCTTTCTTT. Amino acids: CASSPWTGRTEAFF.

J is TRBJ2-5 and V is TRBV6-5; D possibly corresponds to TRBD1 (6 bases). The ends were cut back, 6 bases at V and 2 bases at J, with 16 bases in the middle. The CDR3 covers 15 residues. Germline-derived CDR1 and CDR2 are MNHEY and SVGAGI. CDR3 in amino acids: CASSPVGGDQETQYF. The CDR3 nucleotides are TGTGCCAGCAGCCCAGTAGGGGGAGATCAAGAGACCCAGTACTTC.

This sequence joins TRBV9 and TRBJ2-2; 8 bases match TRBD2. The V segment lost 3 bases and the J segment 3 bases; nucleotides outside the gene matches: 4. Germline loops: CDR1 SGDLS, CDR2 YYNGEE. This CDR3 is built from 15 residues. CDR3 in DNA: TGTGCCAGCAGCGGGAGCGGGAGTTACACCGGGGAGCTGTTTTTT. This codes for CASSGSGSYTGELFF.

V is TRBV2 and J is TRBJ1-5, with D uncertain. With 9 bases removed from V and 3 bases from J, the gap between germline ends came to 24 bases. The CDR3 is 17 residues long. CDR1 SNHLY and CDR2 FYNNEI come from the germline V gene. Written as DNA, the CDR3 is TGTGCCAGGACGCAATTACACCAATCAGGCATCAATCAGCCCCAGCATTTT. Translation gives CARTQLHQSGINQPQHF.

The gene calls are TRBV2 and TRBJ2-3; the match to TRBD2 covers 12 bases. With V trimmed by 2 bases and J by 10 bases, 10 bases remained unmatched. The CDR3 covers 16 residues. Per germline, CDR1 SNHLY and CDR2 FYNNEI. DNA for the CDR3: TGTGCCAGCAGTGAAATCTGGCTAGCGGGAGGGTCGGCGCAGTATTTT. As protein: CASSEIWLAGGSAQYF.

The genes are TRBV11-1 and TRBJ2-5; tentative D call: TRBD2 (6 bases). This CDR3 contains 11 residues. Trimming took 7 bases from V and 3 from J, leaving 6 bases between them. Germline CDR1 SGHAT, CDR2 FQDESV (reference sequence). CDR3 sequence reads: CASTGEETQYF. For the CDR3, the DNA is TGTGCCAGCACGGGGGAAGAGACCCAGTACTTC. Full variable domain (outside the CDR3, taken from reference TRBV11-1 and TRBJ2-5): EAEVAQSPRYKITEKSQAVAFWCDPISGHATLYWYRQILGQGPELLVQFQDESVVDDSQLPKDRFSAERLKGVDSTLKIQPAELGDSAMYLCASTGEETQYFGPGTRLLVL.

The rearrangement links TRBV7-9 to TRBJ1-4; 8 bases are shared with TRBD1. The germline V gene encodes CDR1 SEHNR and CDR2 FQNEAQ (reference sequence). This CDR3 has 15 amino acids. The ends lost 5 bases at V and 4 bases at J; junction bases unmatched: 6. The CDR3: CASSLRTGSNEKLFF. The CDR3 DNA sequence: TGTGCCAGCAGCCTTCGGACAGGGAGTAATGAAAAACTGTTTTTT.